The 27 T cell receptor beta chains below come from one sample, sequenced in a study of blood T cells in healthy people across ages. Sample-barcoded 5' priming and a J-beta primer mix drove a second PCR of about 6 to 12 cycles. TCRdb re-called the 5' RACE reads through MiXCR, storing one row per CDR3 protein. The table includes hundreds of thousands of distinct CDR3 sequences, roughly half detected once. The sequencing sample was made of blood. Receptors originate from a woman aged 80 or over in good health.

The chain links TRBV12-3 or TRBV12-4 to TRBJ1-1, with D possibly TRBD1 on 6 matching bases. Trimming pared 6 bases from V and 4 bases from J, leaving 15 bases between. The CDR3 extends over 14 amino acids. The CDR3 reads CASSDGQYGTEAFF. CDR3 sequence (DNA): TGTGCCAGCAGCGACGGACAGTATGGCACTGAAGCTTTCTTT.

This clonotype showed up just once. This sequence joins TRBV3-1 and TRBJ2-3, with D possibly TRBD1 on 6 matching bases. Looked up from germline, CDR1 is LGHDT and CDR2 is YNNKEL (reference sequence). V lost 0 bases and J 3 bases, leaving 13 bases between the germline ends. The CDR3 has 16 residues. The CDR3 loop is CASSQDAGALTDTQYF. CDR3 DNA: TGTGCCAGCAGCCAAGATGCAGGGGCGCTAACAGATACGCAGTATTTT.

The chain recombines TRBV20-1 with TRBJ1-6; the D is unclear. Germline assignment: CDR1 DFQATT and CDR2 SNEGSKA (reference sequence). The V end was cut by 2 bases, the J end by 10 bases, with 15 bases between. CDR3 size: 14 residues. The chain's CDR3 is CSARPPGADSPLHF. The CDR3 DNA sequence: TGCAGTGCTAGACCACCGGGAGCTGACTCACCCCTCCACTTT.

V is TRBV27 and J is TRBJ2-1; D unresolved. The V and J ends lost 2 bases and 4 bases respectively, with 6 bases between them. Germline lookup yields CDR1 MNHEY and CDR2 SMNVEV (reference sequence). The CDR3 is 13 amino acids. The CDR3 spells CASSLQEYNEQFF. The CDR3 nucleotides are TGTGCCAGCAGTTTACAGGAGTACAATGAGCAGTTCTTC.

This clonotype came up once. A much larger clone sits a single nucleotide away, making a read error possible. As DNA, the CDR3 is TGTGCCAGCAGCCCGGTCGACAGGATTTCACTGGAGGGCTACACCTTC. Its translation is CASSPVDRISLEGYTF. V usage is TRBV5-5 and J usage is TRBJ1-2; a possible D gene is TRBD1 (6 bases). Trimming stripped 4 bases from V and 8 bases from J, with 24 bases between. The CDR3 extends over 16 amino acids. CDR1 is SGHKS, CDR2 YYEKEE, per germline (reference sequence).

Many counts were recorded for this clonotype. The V and J genes are TRBV7-2 and TRBJ2-5; D unclear. The germline CDR1 and CDR2 sequences are SGHTA and FQGNSA. The CDR3 sequence is 11 residues long. V shed 3 bases and J shed 4 bases, with 3 bases lying between them. CDR3 bases: TGTGCCAGCAGCTTCGCAGAGACCCAGTACTTC. Translation gives CASSFAETQYF.

Concerning this clonotype: This may come from a read error, since a much larger clone is one base off. Here the CDR3 DNA reads TGTGCCAGCAGCTTAATGGTCCAGAGGATAGATACGCAGTATTTT. Amino acids: CASSLMVQRIDTQYF. V gene TRBV11-2 combines with J gene TRBJ2-3; unclear D gene. Germline V gene lookup returns CDR1 SGHAT and CDR2 FQNNGV. V shed 2 bases and J shed 5 bases, with 14 bases lying between them. CDR3 length equals 15 residues.

This clonotype was seen at least ten times. The chain links TRBV3-1 to TRBJ2-1, with D possibly TRBD2 on 5 matching bases. The germline V gene encodes CDR1 LGHDT and CDR2 YNNKEL (reference sequence). V was shortened by 0 bases and J by 14 bases, with 14 bases between the two germline ends. The CDR3 spans 13 residues. The DNA for the CDR3 is TGTGCCAGCAGCCAAGATCGGGGAAATAGGGAGTTCTTC. Its translation: CASSQDRGNREFF.

This clonotype occurred a few times. The chain is built from TRBV20-1 and TRBJ1-5; D remains unclear. This CDR3 has 15 amino acids. Germline values: CDR1 DFQATT, CDR2 SNEGSKA (reference sequence). The V end lost 6 bases, the J end lost 2 bases, and 17 bases lay between the germline ends. CDR3 DNA: TGCAGTGCACAAAAAAGGACCGTCGGCAATCAGCCCCAGCATTTT. This codes for CSAQKRTVGNQPQHF.

The J gene is TRBJ2-3, the V gene TRBV25-1; D is ambiguous. Germline V gene lookup returns CDR1 MGHDK and CDR2 SYGVNS. The CDR3 sequence is 14 residues long. The V end lost 7 bases, the J end lost 2 bases, and 13 bases lay between the germline ends. CDR3 coding DNA: TGTGCCAGCAACACCGGCGGTTACACAGATACGCAGTATTTT. Protein: CASNTGGYTDTQYF. The entire variable domain, with the rest obtained from reference TRBV25-1 and TRBJ2-3, is as follows: EADIYQTPRYLVIGTGKKITLECSQTMGHDKMYWYQQDPGMELHLIHYSYGVNSTEKGDLSSESTVSRIRTEHFPLTLESARPSHTSQYLCASNTGGYTDTQYFGPGTRLTVL.

The gene calls are TRBV12-3 or TRBV12-4 and TRBJ2-3; the D is unclear. The CDR3 is made up of 15 amino acids. V was cut by 1 base and J by 0 bases, with 8 bases left in between. CDR3: CASSLVSFSTDTQYF. CDR3 sequence (DNA): TGTGCCAGCAGTTTAGTTAGCTTCAGCACAGATACGCAGTATTTT.

V usage is TRBV5-6 and J usage is TRBJ2-5; TRBD2 matches 10 bases. CDR1 and CDR2 from the germline V gene are SGHDT and YYEEEE. With 2 bases clipped from V and 1 base from J, the junction kept 8 bases outside the gene matches. The CDR3 extends over 17 amino acids. CDR3 DNA sequence: TGTGCCAGCAGCTTTGGGACGGGACTAGCGCTCCAAGAGACCCAGTACTTC. Translated, it gives CASSFGTGLALQETQYF.

In the case of this clonotype: A read error is possible here, since a much larger clone lies one base away. The chain carries TRBV12-3 or TRBV12-4 and TRBJ2-3, with D possibly TRBD1 on 5 matching bases. CDR3 length: 17 residues. The V end was cut by 4 bases, the J end by 4 bases, with 21 bases between. CDR3 bases: TGTGCCAGCAGTTCTCATCTTGGGGCCACCCTTGCAGATACGCAGTATTTT. It codes for CASSSHLGATLADTQYF.

This clonotype was seen more than once but under ten times. V usage is TRBV5-1 and J usage is TRBJ2-2; D is ambiguous. Germline V lookup: CDR1 SGHRS, CDR2 YFSETQ. The length of the CDR3 is 15 residues. V shed 0 bases and J shed 5 bases, with 11 bases lying between them. The CDR3 reads CASSLDSSVTGELFF. The DNA of the CDR3 is TGCGCCAGCAGCTTGGACAGCTCTGTAACCGGGGAGCTGTTTTTT.

As to this clonotype: At one end, the junction sequence differs from germline, possibly due to a read error. This rearrangement joins TRBV12-3 or TRBV12-4 to TRBJ2-5; D is possibly TRBD1 or TRBD2 (6 bases each). The CDR3 extends over 13 amino acids. In nucleotides, the CDR3 is TGTGCCAACAGTTGGGGGGCCCCGAGGACCCAGTACTTC. Amino acid sequence: CANSWGAPRTQYF.

The V and J genes are TRBV28 and TRBJ2-3, with D unresolved. Germline lookup yields CDR1 MDHEN and CDR2 SYDVKM. V lost 6 bases and J 7 bases, leaving 11 bases between the germline ends. This CDR3 has 12 amino acids. In nucleotides, the CDR3 is TGTGCCAGCAGCGACCCTGAAAATACGCAGTATTTT. Translation gives CASSDPENTQYF.

This clonotype was recorded a few times. This clone may be a read error of a much larger clone one base away. The chain is built from TRBV6-6 and TRBJ2-5; 12 bases line up with TRBD2. J lost 11 bases, V lost 6 bases, and 10 bases had no gene match. In germline, CDR1 is MNHNY, CDR2 SVGAGI (reference sequence). The CDR3 contains 14 residues. The CDR3 DNA reads TGTGCCAGCAGACTAGCGGGAGGTTACAATGAGCAGTACTTC. Amino acids: CASRLAGGYNEQYF.

In the case of this clonotype: Given a much more abundant clone one base away, this may be a read error. This sequence joins TRBV4-1 and TRBJ2-3; maybe TRBD2 (5 bases). V gave up 4 bases and J gave up 4 bases, with 12 bases separating them. The CDR3 totals 14 residues. Germline-derived CDR1 and CDR2 are MGHRA and YSYEKL. The CDR3 sequence: CASSPTSFPDTQYF. The CDR3 DNA reads TGCGCCAGCAGCCCTACTAGTTTCCCAGATACGCAGTATTTT.

The V and J genes are TRBV20-1 and TRBJ2-7; 9 bases align to TRBD2. Looked up from germline, CDR1 is DFQATT and CDR2 is SNEGSKA (reference sequence). This CDR3 contains 15 residues. Germline trimming cut 6 bases from V and 3 bases from J; bases unmatched to any gene: 12. The CDR3 loop is CSAPTPTSGSYEQYF. The CDR3 nucleotides are TGCAGTGCCCCAACCCCGACTAGCGGAAGCTACGAGCAGTACTTC.

This CDR3 reads CSVEGKGTYNEQFF. CDR3 DNA: TGCAGTGTAGAGGGGAAAGGGACTTACAATGAGCAGTTCTTC. The chain recombines TRBV20-1 with TRBJ2-1; weak D call: TRBD2 (6 bases). Germline V gives CDR1 DFQATT, CDR2 SNEGSKA (reference sequence). This CDR3 spans 14 amino acids. Trimming left V 7 bases short and J 4 bases short, with 17 bases between.

This clonotype has a handful of counts. A single base separates this from a much larger clone, so it may be a read error. The chain links TRBV4-2 to TRBJ1-6; D is unresolved. Germline CDR1 and CDR2: LGHNA and YNFKEQ. The CDR3 totals 12 residues. CDR3: CASSQDPSPPHF. The CDR3, as DNA: TGTGCCAGCAGCCAAGATCCCTCACCCCCCCACTTT.

The rearrangement joins TRBV12-3 or TRBV12-4 to TRBJ2-7, with a weak D call TRBD2 (5 bases). The germline V and J ends were trimmed by 3 bases and 0 bases, with 9 bases remaining between them. The CDR3 totals 14 residues. Here the CDR3 reads CASSLGSASYEQYF. CDR3 DNA sequence: TGTGCCAGCAGTTTGGGTAGCGCCTCCTACGAGCAGTACTTC.

This clonotype came up many times. The chain couples TRBV11-1 to TRBJ2-7; D is unresolved. This CDR3 comprises 11 residues. V was pared by 5 bases and J by 4 bases, with 6 bases between. The germline CDR1 and CDR2 sequences are SGHAT and FQDESV (reference sequence). CDR3 in DNA: TGTGCCAGCAGCAACCGGTACGAGCAGTACTTC. It specifies CASSNRYEQYF.

The chain combines TRBV7-2 with TRBJ2-3; D remains ambiguous. The V end lost 8 bases, the J end lost 8 bases, and 14 bases lay between the germline ends. Germline V gene data show CDR1 as SGHTA and CDR2 as FQGNSA. CDR3 size: 12 residues. CDR3 nucleotide sequence: TGTGCCAGCGGCTCTCTCGGGTGTACGCAGTATTTT. Encoded protein: CASGSLGCTQYF.

This clonotype was seen many times. V is TRBV29-1 and J is TRBJ2-1; 7 bases match TRBD2. This CDR3 is 15 amino acids long. With V trimmed by 4 bases and J by 0 bases, 6 bases remained unmatched. The germline V gene has CDR1 SQVTM and CDR2 ANQGSEA. The CDR3, as DNA: TGCAGCGTTGCCGCAGGCGGGAGCTCCTACAATGAGCAGTTCTTC. It codes for CSVAAGGSSYNEQFF.

The chain uses TRBV27 and TRBJ2-6, with D unresolved. From germline, CDR1 is MNHEY and CDR2 SMNVEV (reference sequence). CDR3 length: 15 residues. Trimming pared 6 bases from V and 4 bases from J, leaving 13 bases between. The CDR3: CASSLVPLGANVLTF. The CDR3, as DNA: TGTGCCAGCAGCTTGGTGCCATTGGGGGCCAACGTCCTGACTTTC. The full variable domain, completed using reference TRBV27 and TRBJ2-6, is EAQVTQNPRYLITVTGKKLTVTCSQNMNHEYMSWYRQDPGLGLRQIYYSMNVEVTDKGDVPEGYKVSRKEKRNFPLILESPSPNQTSLYFCASSLVPLGANVLTFGAGSRLTVL.

The chain combines TRBV28 with TRBJ2-5; TRBD2 matches 8 bases. The CDR3 spans 17 residues. Germline V CDR1 and CDR2: MDHEN, SYDVKM. V trimming: 2 bases; J trimming: 1 base; junction bases outside the gene matches: 9. The CDR3 spells CASSLPAGDPLQETQYF. The DNA for the CDR3 is TGTGCCAGCAGTTTACCAGCGGGAGACCCTCTCCAAGAGACCCAGTACTTC.